This T cell receptor (beta chain) is from a study of cytomegalovirus exposure and HLA in healthy donors. The primer mix had 60 Vbeta and 13 Jbeta primers. Generated by immunoSEQ multiplex PCR, the TCRdb table keeps only in-frame clones and is missing some. The sample contains about 170,000 clones, 73% of which appear only once. CDR1 is SGHTA and CDR2 is FQGNSA in the germline V gene. The CDR3 has 15 residues. With 1 base removed from V and 1 base from J, the gap between germline ends came to 8 bases. The receptor's source is a young woman in good health and CMV-seropositive. The sequencing input was PBMCs. V is TRBV7-2 and J is TRBJ1-5, with D tentatively TRBD1 (5 bases). CDR3 in DNA: TGTGCCAGCAGCTTAGGGGGCGCAAGCAATCAGCCCCAGCATTTT. It translates to CASSLGGASNQPQHF.